This is a list of T cell receptor beta chains from one sample in a study of blood T cell repertoires in COVID-19. Generated by immunoSEQ multiplex PCR, the TCRdb table keeps only in-frame clones and is missing some. The sample lists about 480,000 clones, around 89% occurring once. Sequenced material: PBMCs or T cells enriched from blood (not recorded which). These TCRs come from a woman between 35 and 50 years old who had recovered from COVID-19. CDR3s include the opening cysteine and the closing phenylalanine or tryptophan. Fields, in order: CDR3 protein, CDR3 DNA, D gene, J gene, V gene, clone size. A D gene is named only where the DNA matches it firmly. Where a row states a size, it is once, few, many or the class of an expanded clone; other rows omit it.

CASSLSIGAGGETQYF,TGCGCCAGCAGCTTGTCTATCGGGGCGGGAGGAGAGACCCAGTACTTC,TRBD2,TRBJ2-5,TRBV5-1,-
CATSRDPQGASTEAFF,TGTGCCACCAGCAGAGATCCGCAGGGGGCGTCAACTGAAGCTTTCTTT,TRBD1,TRBJ1-1,TRBV15,-
CASSYTGAYEQYF,TGTGCCAGCAGTTACACAGGGGCCTACGAGCAGTACTTC,TRBD1,TRBJ2-7,TRBV6-5,-
CAVPRKSGNNEKLFF,TGTGCCGTACCAAGGAAATCCGGGAATAATGAAAAACTGTTTTTT,-,TRBJ1-4,TRBV21-1,-
CASSPFSGTAPLYSGANVLTF,TGTGCCAGCAGCCCATTTTCCGGGACAGCCCCATTATACTCTGGGGCCAACGTCCTGACTTTC,TRBD1,TRBJ2-6,TRBV14,-
CASSIRLNTGELFF,TGTGCCAGCAGTATACGCCTAAACACCGGGGAGCTGTTTTTT,-,TRBJ2-2,TRBV5-4,-
CATSDPGGRSTDTQYF,TGTGCCACCAGTGACCCAGGGGGCAGGAGCACAGATACGCAGTATTTT,TRBD1,TRBJ2-3,TRBV24-1,-
CASSLGMGQGFLGYTF,TGTGCCAGCAGTTTAGGGATGGGACAGGGGTTTTTAGGCTACACCTTC,TRBD1,TRBJ1-2,TRBV2,-
CSVGTGGRYEQYF,TGCAGCGTTGGGACAGGGGGCCGCTACGAGCAGTACTTC,TRBD1,TRBJ2-7,TRBV29-1,few
CASSLRNRDNRPYEQYF,TGTGCCAGCAGCTTACGAAACCGGGACAATAGACCCTACGAGCAGTACTTC,-,TRBJ2-7,TRBV21-1,-
CASSQVGLAGTNTGELFF,TGCGCCAGCAGCCAAGTGGGGCTAGCGGGGACGAACACCGGGGAGCTGTTTTTT,TRBD2,TRBJ2-2,TRBV4-3,-
CASSPTTVRGENTEAFF,TGTGCCAGCTCACCTACCACCGTCAGGGGCGAGAACACTGAAGCTTTCTTT,-,TRBJ1-1,TRBV18,-
CASRKGTGGTTEAFF,TGTGCCAGCAGGAAGGGGACAGGGGGTACCACTGAAGCTTTCTTT,TRBD1,TRBJ1-1,TRBV7-9,-
CASSPAEQETQYF,TGTGCCAGTAGCCCAGCGGAACAAGAGACCCAGTACTTC,-,TRBJ2-5,TRBV27,-
CATSRDRTRVAASTDTQYF,TGTGCCACCAGCAGAGATCGGACGAGGGTAGCAGCTAGCACAGATACGCAGTATTTT,-,TRBJ2-3,TRBV15,-